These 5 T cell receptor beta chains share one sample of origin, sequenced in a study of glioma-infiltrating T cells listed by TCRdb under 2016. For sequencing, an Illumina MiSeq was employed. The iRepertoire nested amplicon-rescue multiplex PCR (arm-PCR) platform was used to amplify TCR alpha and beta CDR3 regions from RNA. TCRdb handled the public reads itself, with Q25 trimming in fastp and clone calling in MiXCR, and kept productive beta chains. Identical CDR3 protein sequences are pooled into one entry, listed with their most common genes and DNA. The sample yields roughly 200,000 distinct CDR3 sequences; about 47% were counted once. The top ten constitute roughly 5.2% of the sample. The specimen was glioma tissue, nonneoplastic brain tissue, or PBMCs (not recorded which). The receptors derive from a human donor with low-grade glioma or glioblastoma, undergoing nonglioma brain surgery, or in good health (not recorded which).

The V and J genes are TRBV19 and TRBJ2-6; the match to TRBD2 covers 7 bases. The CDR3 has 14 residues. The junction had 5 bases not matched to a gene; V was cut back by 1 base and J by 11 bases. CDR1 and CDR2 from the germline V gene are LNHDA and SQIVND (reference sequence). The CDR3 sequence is CASSIGQGGDVLTF. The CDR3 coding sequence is TGTGCCAGTAGTATAGGTCAGGGAGGGGACGTCCTGACTTTC. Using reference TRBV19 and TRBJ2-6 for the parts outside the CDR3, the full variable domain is DGGITQSPKYLFRKEGQNVTLSCEQNLNHDAMYWYRQDPGQGLRLIYYSQIVNDFQKGDIAEGYSVSREKKESFPLTVTSAQKNPTAFYLCASSIGQGGDVLTFGAGSRLTVL.

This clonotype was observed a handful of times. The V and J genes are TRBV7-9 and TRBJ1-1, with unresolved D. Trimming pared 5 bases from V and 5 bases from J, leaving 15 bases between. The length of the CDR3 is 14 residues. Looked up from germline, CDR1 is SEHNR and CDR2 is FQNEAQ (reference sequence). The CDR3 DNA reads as TGTGCCAGCAGCCCCCTCGGCGTTTTGACTGAAGCTTTCTTT. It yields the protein CASSPLGVLTEAFF.

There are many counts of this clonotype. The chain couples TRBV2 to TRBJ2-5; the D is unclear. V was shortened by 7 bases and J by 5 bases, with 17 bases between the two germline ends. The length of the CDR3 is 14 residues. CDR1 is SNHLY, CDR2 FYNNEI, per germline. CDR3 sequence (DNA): TGTGCCAGCAATTGGTCACCCTCCGGGGAGACCCAGTACTTC. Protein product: CASNWSPSGETQYF.

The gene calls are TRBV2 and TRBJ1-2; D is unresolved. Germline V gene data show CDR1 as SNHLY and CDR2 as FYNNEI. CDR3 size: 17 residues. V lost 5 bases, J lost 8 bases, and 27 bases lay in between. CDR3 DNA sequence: TGTGCCAGCAGTTTAGGAACAGCTATGGCTACGTTGAGCGGCTACACCTTC. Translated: CASSLGTAMATLSGYTF.

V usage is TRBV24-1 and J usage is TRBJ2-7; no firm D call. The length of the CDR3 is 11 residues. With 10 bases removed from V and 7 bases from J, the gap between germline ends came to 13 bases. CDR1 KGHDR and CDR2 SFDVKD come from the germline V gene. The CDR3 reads CATDLFTEQYF. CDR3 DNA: TGTGCCACTGATTTGTTCACAGAGCAGTACTTC.